This TCR beta chain was recovered during a study of graft-versus-host responses after intestinal transplantation. CDR1 is MDHEN, CDR2 SYDVKM, per germline. The V end lost 6 bases, the J end lost 2 bases, and 14 bases lay between the germline ends. The CDR3 sequence is 15 residues long. Data came from immunoSEQ multiplex PCR; TCRdb stores just in-frame clones and leaves some out. The sample has about 6,400 clones; approximately 83% are singletons. Graft tissue processing released intraepithelial and lamina propria lymphocytes. The receptor was isolated from a human patient who received an intestinal transplant, so some T cells may come from the graft donor. The material was ileum tissue, obtained 300 to 320 days after intestinal transplant. V gene TRBV28 combines with J gene TRBJ1-5; D is perhaps TRBD1 (5 bases). The CDR3: CASSPSNRRNQPQHF. CDR3 nucleotides: TGTGCCAGCAGCCCCTCGAACAGGCGCAATCAGCCCCAGCATTTT.